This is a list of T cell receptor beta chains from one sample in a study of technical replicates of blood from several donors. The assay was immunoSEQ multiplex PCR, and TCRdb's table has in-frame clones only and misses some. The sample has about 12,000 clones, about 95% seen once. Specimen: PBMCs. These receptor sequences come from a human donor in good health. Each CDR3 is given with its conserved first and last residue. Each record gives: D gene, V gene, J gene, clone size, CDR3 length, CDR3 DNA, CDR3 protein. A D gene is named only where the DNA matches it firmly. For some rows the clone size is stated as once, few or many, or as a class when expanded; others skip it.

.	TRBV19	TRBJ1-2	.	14	TGTGCCAGTAGTAGAGCCGGAGGAACCTATGGCTACACCTTC	CASSRAGGTYGYTF
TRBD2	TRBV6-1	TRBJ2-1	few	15	TGTGCCAGCAGTAAGACTAGCGGGAGGCCGGATGAGCAGTTCTTC	CASSKTSGRPDEQFF
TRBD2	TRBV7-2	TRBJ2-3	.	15	TGTGCCAGCAGCTTCTTAGCGGGAACGGCAGATACGCAGTATTTT	CASSFLAGTADTQYF
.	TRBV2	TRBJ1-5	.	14	TGTGCCAGCAGTGAAGGGGCAAGCAGTCAGCCCCAGCATTTT	CASSEGASSQPQHF
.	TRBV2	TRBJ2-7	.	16	TGTGCCAGCAGTGAACGTCTTTCGGTCAGGGCCTACGAGCAGTACTTC	CASSERLSVRAYEQYF
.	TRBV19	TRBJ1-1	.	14	TGTGCCAGTAGTATCGGGGGACCAGGGACTGAAGCTTTCTTT	CASSIGGPGTEAFF
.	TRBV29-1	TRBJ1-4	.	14	TGCAGCGTTGAAGGAACAACAACTAATGAAAAACTGTTTTTT	CSVEGTTTNEKLFF
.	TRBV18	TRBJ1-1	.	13	TGTGCCAGCTCACCAACAGAAAACACTGAAGCTTTCTTT	CASSPTENTEAFF
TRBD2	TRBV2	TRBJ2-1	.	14	TGTGCCAGCAGTGAAGCTTTGGGAGCGGGAGAAGGGTTCTTC	CASSEALGAGEGFF
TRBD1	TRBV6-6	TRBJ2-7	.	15	TGTGCCAGCAGTTACGGACAGGGGGCTAGCTACGAGCAGTACTTC	CASSYGQGASYEQYF
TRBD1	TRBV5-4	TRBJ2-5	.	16	TGTGCCAGCAGCTCCTGGACAGGGGGCGCGAAAGAGACCCAGTACTTC	CASSSWTGGAKETQYF
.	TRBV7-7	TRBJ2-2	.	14	TGTGCCAGCAGCGCGGCGTCGGGGACCGGGGAGCTGTTTTTT	CASSAASGTGELFF
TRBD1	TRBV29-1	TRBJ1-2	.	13	TGCAGCGTTGAAGCCGCGACAGGGGAAGGCTACACCTTC	CSVEAATGEGYTF
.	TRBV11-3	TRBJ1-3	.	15	TGTGCCAGCAGCCCAGACAGAGACTCTGGAAACACCATATATTTT	CASSPDRDSGNTIYF
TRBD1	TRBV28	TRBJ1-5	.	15	TGTGCCAGCAGTTTATTCGGACAGGGGGGTCAGCCCCAGCATTTT	CASSLFGQGGQPQHF
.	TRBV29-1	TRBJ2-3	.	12	TGCAGCGTTGTAGCGCCCACAGATACGCAGTATTTT	CSVVAPTDTQYF
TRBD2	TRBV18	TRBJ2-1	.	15	TGTGCCAGCTCACCAGGGGACTACTCCTACAATGAGCAGTTCTTC	CASSPGDYSYNEQFF
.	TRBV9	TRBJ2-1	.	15	TGTGCCAGCAGCGTAAAACCCGCGGACTACAATGAGCAGTTCTTC	CASSVKPADYNEQFF
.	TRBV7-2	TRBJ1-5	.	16	TGTGCCAGCAGCGTACGGGTCTCAGGGTCAGGGCAGCCCCAGCATTTT	CASSVRVSGSGQPQHF
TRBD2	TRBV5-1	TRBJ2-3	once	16	TGCGCCAGCAGCTTGGGAATAGCGGGAGTCTCAGATACGCAGTATTTT	CASSLGIAGVSDTQYF
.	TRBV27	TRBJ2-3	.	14	TGTGCCAGCAGTTTATCGGCTAGCACAGATACGCAGTATTTT	CASSLSASTDTQYF
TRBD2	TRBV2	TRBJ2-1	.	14	TGTGCCGTCACCCGACTGGCGGGAGGGAATGAGCAGTTCTTC	CAVTRLAGGNEQFF
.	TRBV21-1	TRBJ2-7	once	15	TGTGCCAGCAGCAAAGAGGGTAGGGGAACCTACGAGCAGTACTTC	CASSKEGRGTYEQYF
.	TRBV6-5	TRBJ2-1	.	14	TGTGCCAGCGGCCGGGAGTTCACCTACAATGAGCAGTTCTTC	CASGREFTYNEQFF
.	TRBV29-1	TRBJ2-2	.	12	TGCAGCGTCAAAGCGGGTGCCGGGGAGCTGTTTTTT	CSVKAGAGELFF
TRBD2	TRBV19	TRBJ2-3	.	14	TGTGCCGGTAGCACTAGCGGGACGTTTTATACGCAGTATTTT	CAGSTSGTFYTQYF
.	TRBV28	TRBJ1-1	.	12	TGTGCCAGCAGTTGGGAACAGGGAAGAGCTTTCTTT	CASSWEQGRAFF
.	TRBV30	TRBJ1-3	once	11	TGTGCCTGGGACAGGGGAAACACCATATATTTT	CAWDRGNTIYF
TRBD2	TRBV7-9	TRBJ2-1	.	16	TGTGCCAGCAGCCCCGCCCCCGGGACTAGGCACAATGAGCAGTTCTTC	CASSPAPGTRHNEQFF
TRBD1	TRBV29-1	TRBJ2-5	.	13	TGCAGCGTTGAGGACAGGGGTGTCGAGACCCAGTACTTC	CSVEDRGVETQYF
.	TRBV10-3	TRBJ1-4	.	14	TGTGCCATCAGCCAGGGTGCAACTAATGAAAAACTGTTTTTT	CAISQGATNEKLFF
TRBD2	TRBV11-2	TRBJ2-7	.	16	TGTGCCAGCAGCTTAACTAGCGGGAGGTCGTCCTACGAGCAGTACTTC	CASSLTSGRSSYEQYF
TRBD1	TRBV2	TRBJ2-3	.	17	TGTGCCAGCACAGAAGGGTGGGGACAGGGAGCCGAAGATACGCAGTATTTT	CASTEGWGQGAEDTQYF
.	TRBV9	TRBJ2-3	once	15	TGTGCCAGCAGCGTATCGACAGGAAGCACAGATACGCAGTATTTT	CASSVSTGSTDTQYF
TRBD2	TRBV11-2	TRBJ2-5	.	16	TGTGCCAGCAGCCCCCTGGGGGGGGAGGGGCAAGAGACCCAGTACTTC	CASSPLGGEGQETQYF
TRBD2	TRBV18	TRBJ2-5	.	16	TGTGCCAGCTCCCCCCAAGCGACCAGCGGGAGCGAGACCCAGTACTTC	CASSPQATSGSETQYF
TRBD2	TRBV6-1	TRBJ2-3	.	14	TGTGCCAGCAGTGACAGTAGCGGGAGGGATACGCAGTATTTT	CASSDSSGRDTQYF
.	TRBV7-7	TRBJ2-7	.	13	TGTGCCAGCAGCTTACAAGCGACCTACGAGCAGTACTTC	CASSLQATYEQYF
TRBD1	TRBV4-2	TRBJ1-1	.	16	TGTGCCAGCAGCCAAGAAGGGACAGGGCGGACCACTGAAGCTTTCTTT	CASSQEGTGRTTEAFF
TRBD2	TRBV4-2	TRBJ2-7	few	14	TGTGCCAGCAGCCCGACTAGCGACTCCTACGAGCAGTACTTC	CASSPTSDSYEQYF
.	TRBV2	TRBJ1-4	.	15	TGTGCCAGCATCATCAGGGAGGTAACTAATGAAAAACTGTTTTTT	CASIIREVTNEKLFF
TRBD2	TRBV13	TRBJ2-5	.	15	TGTGCCAGCAGCTTAGGAGCGGGAGGCCAAGAGACCCAGTACTTC	CASSLGAGGQETQYF
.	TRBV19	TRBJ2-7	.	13	TGTGCCAGTAGTATAGTAACAGGGTACGAGCAGTACTTC	CASSIVTGYEQYF
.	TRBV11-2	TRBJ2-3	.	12	TGTGCCAGCAGTATCACTGCAGATACGCAGTATTTT	CASSITADTQYF
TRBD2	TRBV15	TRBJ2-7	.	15	TGTGCCACCAGCAGAGAGACGGGGGGGTACTACGAGCAGTACTTC	CATSRETGGYYEQYF
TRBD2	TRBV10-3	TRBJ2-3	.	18	TGTGCCATCAGCGACGGCAATAGCGGGAGGGCCCATCCAGATACGCAGTATTTT	CAISDGNSGRAHPDTQYF
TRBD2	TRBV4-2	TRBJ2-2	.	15	TGTGCCAGCAGCCAACAGCTAGCGGGAGCCGGGGAGCTGTTTTTT	CASSQQLAGAGELFF
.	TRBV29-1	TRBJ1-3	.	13	TGCAGCGTGGCCCACACCTCTGGAAACACCATATATTTT	CSVAHTSGNTIYF
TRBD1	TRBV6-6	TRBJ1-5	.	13	TGTGCCACCCAACACGACAGGGATCAGCCCCAGCATTTT	CATQHDRDQPQHF
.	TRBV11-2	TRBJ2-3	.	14	TGTGCCAGCACCGGAGGGTTAAGCACAGATACGCAGTATTTT	CASTGGLSTDTQYF
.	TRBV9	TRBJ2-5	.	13	TGTGCCAGCAGCGCCCTCCCTCAAGAGACCCAGTACTTC	CASSALPQETQYF
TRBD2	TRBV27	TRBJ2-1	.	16	TGTGCCAGCAGTTTCTGGGGGAGGGCAGTCGGGAATGAGCAGTTCTTC	CASSFWGRAVGNEQFF
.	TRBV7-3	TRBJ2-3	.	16	TGTGCCAGCAGCTTAACGGCCCGCTCTAGCACAGATACGCAGTATTTT	CASSLTARSSTDTQYF
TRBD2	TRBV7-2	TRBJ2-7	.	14	TGTGCCAGCAGCCTGGGACTAGCCTTTGACGAGCAGTACTTC	CASSLGLAFDEQYF
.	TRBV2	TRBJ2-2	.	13	TGTGCCAGCAGTAAGCTTCGGAGCGGGGAGCTGTTTTTT	CASSKLRSGELFF